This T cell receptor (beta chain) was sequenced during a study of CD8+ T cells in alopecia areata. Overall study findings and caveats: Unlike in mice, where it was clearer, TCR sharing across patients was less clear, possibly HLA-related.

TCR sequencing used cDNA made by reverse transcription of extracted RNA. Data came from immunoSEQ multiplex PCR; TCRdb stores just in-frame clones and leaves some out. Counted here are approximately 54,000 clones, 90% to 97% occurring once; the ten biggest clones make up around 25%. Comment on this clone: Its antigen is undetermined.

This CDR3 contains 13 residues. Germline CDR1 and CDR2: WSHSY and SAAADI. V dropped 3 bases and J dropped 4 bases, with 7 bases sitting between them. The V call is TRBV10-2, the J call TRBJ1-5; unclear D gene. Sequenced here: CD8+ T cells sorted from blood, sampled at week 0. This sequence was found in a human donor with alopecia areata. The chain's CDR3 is CASSEGRNQPQHF. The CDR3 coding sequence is TGCGCCAGCAGTGAAGGGCGTAATCAGCCCCAGCATTTT.